Each of the 3 T cell receptor beta chains below was sequenced from the same sample in a study of blood T cell repertoires in COVID-19 (dated by TCRdb to 2020 to 2022). The library was obtained by the immunoSEQ multiplex PCR assay. The source is immuneACCESS, and TCRdb retained only in-frame sequences with V and J called. Part of the clones is not carried over; for the studies checked, unresolved V genes explain less than half of this, and the remainder is unexplained. The sample has tens of thousands of clones on record, over 75% of them singletons. Of the sample, 25% to 35% falls within the top ten clones. The specimen was peripheral blood. These receptors came from a woman of 80 years or more with acute or convalescent COVID-19.

The rearrangement links TRBV2 to TRBJ2-1, with 10 bases identical to TRBD1. Germline lookup yields CDR1 SNHLY and CDR2 FYNNEI. V lost 6 bases, J lost 12 bases, and 2 bases stayed unmatched. The CDR3 is made up of 11 amino acids. The CDR3 spells CASRRTGGQFF. In DNA, the CDR3 is TGTGCCAGCAGGAGGACAGGGGGGCAGTTCTTC.

The chain combines TRBV15 with TRBJ1-3; D call uncertain. With 5 bases removed from V and 0 bases from J, the gap between germline ends came to 17 bases. The CDR3 runs to 17 residues. Germline lookup yields CDR1 LNHNV and CDR2 YYDKDF (reference sequence). The CDR3 DNA sequence: TGTGCCACCAGCCCCTCGGGAGGCCACATCTCTGGAAACACCATATATTTT. Translating gives CATSPSGGHISGNTIYF.

The chain recombines TRBV27 with TRBJ2-1, with 12 bases lining up with TRBD2. Germline V gene lookup returns CDR1 MNHEY and CDR2 SMNVEV (reference sequence). This CDR3 has 16 residues. The J segment lost 3 bases and the V segment lost 5 bases, leaving 5 bases of the junction unmatched. CDR3 coding DNA: TGTGCCAGCAGTCATGGACTAGCGGGATTCTACAATGAGCAGTTCTTC. It is translated as CASSHGLAGFYNEQFF.